Listed here are 3 T cell receptor beta chains from one sample, sequenced in a study of PD-L1 blockade in urothelial cancer. Method: immunoSEQ multiplex PCR; TCRdb's copy keeps in-frame clones and lacks some. This table holds 48,000 or so clones, 70% to 90% found once. Time point given: pretreatment peripheral blood. Sequences were derived from PBMCs, sampled around atezolizumab (anti-PD-L1) treatment. These receptors all come from an older woman with urothelial cancer.

J is TRBJ1-1 and V is TRBV14; 8 bases fit TRBD1. Germline V gives CDR1 SGHDN, CDR2 FVKESK. The V segment lost 1 base and the J segment 5 bases; nucleotides outside the gene matches: 3. This CDR3 is built from 14 residues. As DNA, the CDR3 is TGTGCCAGCAGCCAAGGGACAGGGCGGACTGAAGCTTTCTTT. It is translated as CASSQGTGRTEAFF.

J is TRBJ1-5 and V is TRBV7-2; a weak D match, TRBD1 (6 bases). Germline CDR1 and CDR2: SGHTA and FQGNSA. V was clipped by 1 base and J by 7 bases, with 11 bases between them. The CDR3 sequence is 14 residues long. The CDR3 here is CASSLERGGQPQHF. The CDR3 DNA reads as TGTGCCAGCAGCTTAGAGAGGGGGGGACAGCCCCAGCATTTT.

In this sample, this clone turned up once. The rearrangement joins TRBV11-3 to TRBJ1-1; a weak D match, TRBD1 (6 bases). The V end lost 5 bases, the J end lost 6 bases, and 10 bases lay between the germline ends. CDR3 length: 12 residues. Germline V gene sequence: CDR1 SGHNT, CDR2 YENEEA. The CDR3 protein is CASSNTGSEAFF. In nucleotides, the CDR3 is TGTGCCAGCAGCAATACAGGGTCTGAAGCTTTCTTT.